This T cell receptor beta chain was recovered during a study of cytomegalovirus exposure and HLA in healthy donors. Study results and limitations: In a later analysis, several top co-occurrence clusters appeared linked to parvovirus B19, influenza, CMV and Epstein-Barr virus. A further, later analysis showed that HLA-associated TCR beta chains (compared with equally common others) were more clonally expanded. Most subjects had HLA-A and HLA-B alleles reportedly predicted accurately by TCR beta sequences. With further analysis later on, most CMV-associated TCR beta chains appeared HLA-restricted.

The V and J ends lost 5 bases and 3 bases respectively, with 15 bases between them. The CDR3 length is 15 residues. Germline lookup yields CDR1 SGHAT and CDR2 FQNNGV. The PCR contained 60 Vbeta and 13 Jbeta primers. Assay used: immunoSEQ multiplex PCR; TCRdb lists only in-frame clones, some missing. The data hold some 150,000 clones, with approximately 80% observed a single time. A note on this clone: The antigen is not known.

The sample taken for sequencing was PBMCs. This TCR came from a male donor in good health and CMV-seronegative. This chain links TRBV11-2 with TRBJ2-3; D may be TRBD1 (5 bases). For the CDR3, the DNA is TGTGCCAGCAGCGCGAGACAGTGGACGACAGATACGCAGTATTTT. Its protein is CASSARQWTTDTQYF.